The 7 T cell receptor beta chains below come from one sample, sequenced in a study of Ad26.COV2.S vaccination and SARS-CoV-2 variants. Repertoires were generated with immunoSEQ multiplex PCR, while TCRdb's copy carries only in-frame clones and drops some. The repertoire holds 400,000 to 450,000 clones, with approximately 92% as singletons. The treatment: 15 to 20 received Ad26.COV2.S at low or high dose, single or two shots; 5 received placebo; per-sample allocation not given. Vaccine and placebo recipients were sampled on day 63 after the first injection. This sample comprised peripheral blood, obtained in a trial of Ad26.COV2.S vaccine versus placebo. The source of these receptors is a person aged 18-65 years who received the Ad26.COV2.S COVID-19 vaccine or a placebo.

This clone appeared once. CDR3 sequence reads: CASSPEGTGNQPQHF. As DNA, the CDR3 is TGTGCCAGCTCACCAGAGGGAACAGGCAATCAGCCCCAGCATTTT. V gene TRBV18 combines with J gene TRBJ1-5; no reliable D call. There are 15 residues in the CDR3. Germline CDR1 reads KGHSH; CDR2 reads LQKENI. V was pared by 2 bases and J by 2 bases, with 10 bases between.

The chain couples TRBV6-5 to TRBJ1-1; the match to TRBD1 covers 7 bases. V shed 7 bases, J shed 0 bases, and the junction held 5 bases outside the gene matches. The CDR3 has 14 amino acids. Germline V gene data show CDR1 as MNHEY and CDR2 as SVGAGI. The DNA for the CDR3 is TGTGCCAGCACCTCGGGACAGTTGAACACTGAAGCTTTCTTT. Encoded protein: CASTSGQLNTEAFF.

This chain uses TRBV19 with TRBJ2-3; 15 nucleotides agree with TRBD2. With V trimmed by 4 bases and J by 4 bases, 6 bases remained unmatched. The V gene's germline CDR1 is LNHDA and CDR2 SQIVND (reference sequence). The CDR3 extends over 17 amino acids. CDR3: CASSRGLAGGSPDTQYF. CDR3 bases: TGTGCCAGTAGTAGGGGACTAGCGGGGGGATCGCCAGATACGCAGTATTTT.

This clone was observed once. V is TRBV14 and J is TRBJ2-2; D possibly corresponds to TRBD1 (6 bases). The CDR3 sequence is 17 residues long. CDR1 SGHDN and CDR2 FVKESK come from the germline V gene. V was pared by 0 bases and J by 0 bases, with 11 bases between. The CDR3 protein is CASSQDYGTTNTGELFF. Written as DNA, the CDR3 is TGTGCCAGCAGCCAAGATTACGGGACAACGAACACCGGGGAGCTGTTTTTT.

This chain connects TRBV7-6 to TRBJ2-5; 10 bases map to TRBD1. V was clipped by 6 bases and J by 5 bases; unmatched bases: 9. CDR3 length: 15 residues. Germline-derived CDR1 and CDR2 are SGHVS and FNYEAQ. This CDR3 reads CASRIDRGPEETQYF. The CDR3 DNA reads TGTGCCAGCAGGATCGACAGGGGGCCCGAGGAGACCCAGTACTTC.

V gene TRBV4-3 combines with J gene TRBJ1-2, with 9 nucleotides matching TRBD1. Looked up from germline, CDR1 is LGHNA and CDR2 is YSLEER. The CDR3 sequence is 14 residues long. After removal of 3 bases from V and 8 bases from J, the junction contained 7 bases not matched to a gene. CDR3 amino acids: CASSQETGGQGYTF. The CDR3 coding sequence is TGCGCCAGCAGCCAGGAGACAGGGGGGCAGGGCTACACCTTC.

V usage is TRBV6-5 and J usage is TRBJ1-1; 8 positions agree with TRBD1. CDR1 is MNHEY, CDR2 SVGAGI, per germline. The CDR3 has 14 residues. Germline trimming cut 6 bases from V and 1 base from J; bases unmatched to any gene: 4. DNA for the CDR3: TGTGCCAGCAGCGCAGGGGGCCCGAACACTGAAGCTTTCTTT. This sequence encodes CASSAGGPNTEAFF.